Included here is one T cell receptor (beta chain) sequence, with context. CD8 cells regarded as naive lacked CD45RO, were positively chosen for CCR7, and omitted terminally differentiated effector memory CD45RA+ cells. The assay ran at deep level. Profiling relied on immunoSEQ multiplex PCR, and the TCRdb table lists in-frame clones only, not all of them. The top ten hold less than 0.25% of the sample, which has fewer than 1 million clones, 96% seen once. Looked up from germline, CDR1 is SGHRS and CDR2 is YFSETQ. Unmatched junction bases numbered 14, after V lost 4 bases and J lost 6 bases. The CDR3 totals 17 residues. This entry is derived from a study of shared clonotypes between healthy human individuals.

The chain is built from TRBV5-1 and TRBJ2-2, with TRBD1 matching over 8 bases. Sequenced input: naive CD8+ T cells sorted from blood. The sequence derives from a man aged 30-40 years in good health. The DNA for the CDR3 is TGCGCCAGCAGCCAAGAGGCCAGGGACAGGATGGCCGGGGAGCTGTTTTTT. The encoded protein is CASSQEARDRMAGELFF.